This T cell receptor (beta chain) was profiled in a study of blood T cell repertoires in COVID-19. In germline, CDR1 is SGHTA, CDR2 FQGTGA. The CDR3 has 15 residues. The V end was cut by 4 bases, the J end by 4 bases, with 13 bases between. The protocol was immunoSEQ multiplex PCR, while the TCRdb copy is restricted to in-frame clones and leaves out a portion. The table shows roughly 200,000 clones, with roughly 85% occurring only once. Allocation to cohorts depended on clinical history reported by the participants. The chain links TRBV7-3 to TRBJ2-2; a possible D gene is TRBD1 (7 bases). Sequenced material: PBMCs or T cells enriched from blood (not recorded which). The clonotype was recovered from a woman in her thirties or forties with acute COVID-19. Written as DNA, the CDR3 is TGTGCCAGCAGCTCTGGGCAGGGGGGCACCGGGGAGCTGTTTTTT. Its translation is CASSSGQGGTGELFF.